The 13 T cell receptor beta chains presented below share a single source sample, sequenced in a study of cytomegalovirus exposure and HLA in healthy donors. Profiled with immunoSEQ multiplex PCR; TCRdb holds only in-frame clones, not every one. The sample has 150,000 to 200,000 clones; 80% to 85% are singletons. The material sequenced was PBMCs. Receptor source: a man aged 30 to 39 in good health and CMV-seropositive.

V usage is TRBV28 and J usage is TRBJ1-1, with 9 nucleotides matching TRBD1. V shed 8 bases and J 5 bases; nucleotides not matched to a gene: 12. The CDR3 consists of 15 residues. In germline, CDR1 is MDHEN, CDR2 SYDVKM. The CDR3 loop is CASLQFDRGGTEAFF. CDR3 in DNA: TGTGCCAGCCTTCAGTTCGACAGGGGGGGGACTGAAGCTTTCTTT.

The rearrangement uses TRBV7-6 and TRBJ2-3; the match to TRBD2 covers 12 bases. Germline lookup yields CDR1 SGHVS and CDR2 FNYEAQ. CDR3 length: 16 residues. V lost 2 bases and J lost 5; bases outside the gene matches: 5. The CDR3 loop is CASSLSSGGARDTQYF. The CDR3 coding sequence is TGTGCCAGCAGCTTATCTAGCGGGGGGGCCAGAGATACGCAGTATTTT.

The gene calls are TRBV13 and TRBJ2-1; D may be TRBD2 (7 bases). V lost 5 bases and J 4 bases, leaving 15 bases between the germline ends. CDR1 and CDR2 (germline): PRHDT, FYEKMQ (reference sequence). This CDR3 has 15 residues. CDR3 DNA: TGTGCCAGCAGCCAGGGGCGGGGGATATACAATGAGCAGTTCTTC. Translating gives CASSQGRGIYNEQFF. Complete variable domain (other parts from reference TRBV13 and TRBJ2-1): AAGVIQSPRHLIKEKRETATLKCYPIPRHDTVYWYQQGPGQDPQFLISFYEKMQSDKGSIPDRFSAQQFSDYHSELNMSSLELGDSALYFCASSQGRGIYNEQFFGPGTRLTVL.

A few counts support this clone. The chain combines TRBV4-3 with TRBJ2-2, with 12 positions matching TRBD2. The CDR3 is 15 amino acids. Germline-derived CDR1 and CDR2 are LGHNA and YSLEER. The ends lost 1 base at V and 6 bases at J; junction bases unmatched: 0. CDR3 sequence: CASSQASGGAGELFF. The CDR3 DNA follows: TGCGCCAGCAGCCAAGCTAGCGGGGGGGCCGGGGAGCTGTTTTTT.

The chain combines TRBV18 with TRBJ2-7, with 11 bases lining up with TRBD1. Germline CDR1 reads KGHSH; CDR2 reads LQKENI. The CDR3 spans 16 residues. V gave up 0 bases and J gave up 5 bases; unmatched junction bases: 6. For the CDR3, the DNA is TGTGCCAGCTCACCACCGCTAGGACAGGGGGCCCACGAGCAGTACTTC. This codes for CASSPPLGQGAHEQYF.

CDR3 residues: CAWKDRANYGYTF. The CDR3 DNA sequence: TGTGCCTGGAAAGACAGGGCTAACTATGGCTACACCTTC. This sequence joins TRBV30 and TRBJ1-2; 7 bases line up with TRBD1. This CDR3 contains 13 residues. Germline V gene lookup returns CDR1 GTSNPN and CDR2 SVGIG (reference sequence). V gave up 4 bases and J gave up 0 bases; unmatched junction bases: 2. Drawing the rest from reference TRBV30 and TRBJ1-2, the complete variable domain is SQTIHQWPATLVQPVGSPLSLECTVEGTSNPNLYWYRQAAGRGLQLLFYSVGIGQISSEVPQNLSASRPQDRQFILSSKKLLLSDSGFYLCAWKDRANYGYTFGSGTRLTVV.

The rearrangement uses TRBV15 and TRBJ2-2; D is possibly TRBD2 (5 bases). The germline V gene has CDR1 LNHNV and CDR2 YYDKDF (reference sequence). V gave up 3 bases and J gave up 5 bases, with 13 bases separating them. The CDR3 contains 15 residues. The CDR3 DNA is TGTGCCACCAGCAGCCGGGGTCGAGGGACCGGGGAGCTGTTTTTT. This translates into CATSSRGRGTGELFF.

The chain has TRBV10-3 and TRBJ2-7; D perhaps matches TRBD2 (6 bases). Germline V gives CDR1 ENHRY, CDR2 SYGVKD. Trimming stripped 5 bases from V and 5 bases from J, with 19 bases between. The CDR3 sequence is 15 residues long. The CDR3 sequence is CAISPRGGERDEQYF. In DNA form, the CDR3 reads TGTGCCATCAGTCCTCGCGGAGGGGAGAGGGACGAGCAGTACTTC.

The chain joins TRBV6-5 to TRBJ2-7; D not resolved. This CDR3 comprises 16 residues. CDR1 is MNHEY and CDR2 is SVGAGI in the germline V gene. Trimming stripped 0 bases from V and 0 bases from J, with 12 bases between. CDR3 protein: CASSYSNRPPSYEQYF. CDR3 DNA sequence: TGTGCCAGCAGTTACTCGAACAGACCGCCCTCCTACGAGCAGTACTTC.

V is TRBV4-3 and J is TRBJ1-1; 7 nucleotides line up with TRBD1. This CDR3 has 14 residues. From germline, CDR1 is LGHNA and CDR2 YSLEER. J was trimmed by 5 bases and V by 1 base; bases with no gene match: 4. DNA for the CDR3: TGCGCCAGCAGCCAAGGTACAGGGGTAACTGAAGCTTTCTTT. It is translated as CASSQGTGVTEAFF.

The V gene is TRBV6-6, the J gene TRBJ2-2; TRBD2 matches at 9 bases. CDR1 and CDR2 from the germline V gene are MNHNY and SVGAGI (reference sequence). The CDR3 loop spans 15 amino acids. The V gene end was trimmed by 2 bases and the J gene end by 6 bases; junction bases not matched to a gene: 4. The CDR3 coding sequence is TGTGCCAGCAGTTACACTAGCGGGTGGCCCGGGGAGCTGTTTTTT. Translating it yields CASSYTSGWPGELFF.

The rearrangement joins TRBV9 to TRBJ1-1; 7 bases are shared with TRBD1. V gave up 4 bases and J gave up 3 bases; unmatched junction bases: 9. Germline V gene lookup returns CDR1 SGDLS and CDR2 YYNGEE. The CDR3 spans 15 residues. In DNA form, the CDR3 reads TGTGCCAGCAGCCCCAAGACAGGGAGAGACACTGAAGCTTTCTTT. Protein: CASSPKTGRDTEAFF.

V and J are TRBV9 and TRBJ2-1, with TRBD2 as a possible D gene (5 bases). CDR3 length equals 15 residues. CDR1 is SGDLS, CDR2 YYNGEE, per germline. V dropped 0 bases and J dropped 7 bases, with 14 bases sitting between them. CDR3 nucleotides: TGTGCCAGCAGCGTAGGGAGCGGTACTAGGAATGAGCAGTTCTTC. Translated, it gives CASSVGSGTRNEQFF. Combining the CDR3 with reference TRBV9 and TRBJ2-1 gives the whole variable domain DSGVTQTPKHLITATGQRVTLRCSPRSGDLSVYWYQQSLDQGLQFLIQYYNGEERAKGNILERFSAQQFPDLHSELNLSSLELGDSALYFCASSVGSGTRNEQFFGPGTRLTVL.